A selection of T cell receptor beta chains follows, all from one sample in a study of blood T cell repertoires in COVID-19. Assay: immunoSEQ multiplex PCR; the TCRdb copy retains only in-frame clones and omits some. The sample consists of about 300,000 clones, approximately 85% of them appearing once. Input material: peripheral blood. These receptors were obtained from a human donor in a cohort sampled during active COVID-19. Both conserved end residues are part of each CDR3. The D gene is left open where the match is weak. The size of a clone is reported for some rows only, either as once, few or many, or as a class for expanded clones.

j_gene: TRBJ2-5
d_gene: TRBD1
v_gene: TRBV5-4
abundance: NA
len: 13
CDR3nt: TGTGCCAGCAGCATACCGGGACAGGGACTGCAGTACTTC
CDR3aa: CASSIPGQGLQYF

j_gene: TRBJ1-2
d_gene: TRBD1
v_gene: TRBV15
abundance: NA
len: 15
CDR3nt: TGTGCCACCAGCAGTAATAGACAGGGGGTAGGTGGCTACACCTTC
CDR3aa: CATSSNRQGVGGYTF

j_gene: TRBJ2-1
d_gene: TRBD1
v_gene: TRBV4-2
abundance: NA
len: 15
CDR3nt: TGTGCCAGCAGTCAGGACAGGGCCACCTACAATGAGCAGTTCTTC
CDR3aa: CASSQDRATYNEQFF

j_gene: TRBJ2-3
d_gene: TRBD2
v_gene: TRBV6-4
abundance: NA
len: 13
CDR3nt: TGTGCCAGCAGTCGGGAGGGGGGAGATACGCAGTATTTT
CDR3aa: CASSREGGDTQYF

j_gene: TRBJ1-4
d_gene: NA
v_gene: TRBV3-1/TRBV3-2
abundance: NA
len: 13
CDR3nt: TGTGCCAGCAGCCACTCCGGGACAGAAAAACTGTTTTTT
CDR3aa: CASSHSGTEKLFF

j_gene: TRBJ1-2
d_gene: NA
v_gene: TRBV19
abundance: NA
len: 14
CDR3nt: TGTGCCAGTAGTATAGGGGTCAGGCCGGGAGGCTACACCTTC
CDR3aa: CASSIGVRPGGYTF

j_gene: TRBJ1-1
d_gene: NA
v_gene: TRBV28
abundance: NA
len: 14
CDR3nt: TGTGCCAGCAAAAGGGGCCTGGAGAACACTGAAGCTTTCTTT
CDR3aa: CASKRGLENTEAFF

j_gene: TRBJ2-1
d_gene: TRBD2
v_gene: TRBV28
abundance: NA
len: 16
CDR3nt: TGTGCCAGCAGTTCCCCAGCGGGAGGTTCTTACAATGAGCAGTTCTTC
CDR3aa: CASSSPAGGSYNEQFF

j_gene: TRBJ1-1
d_gene: NA
v_gene: TRBV7-8
abundance: NA
len: 14
CDR3nt: TGTGCCAGCAGCCAGAGGGTTTTGAACACTGAAGCTTTCTTT
CDR3aa: CASSQRVLNTEAFF

j_gene: TRBJ2-2
d_gene: NA
v_gene: TRBV9
abundance: NA
len: 15
CDR3nt: TGTGCCAGCAGCACATGGGGCCCGAACACCGGGGAGCTGTTTTTT
CDR3aa: CASSTWGPNTGELFF

j_gene: TRBJ1-2
d_gene: NA
v_gene: TRBV3-1/TRBV3-2
abundance: NA
len: 11
CDR3nt: TGTGCCAGCAGCCGAACTGGGGCCTCGACCTTC
CDR3aa: CASSRTGASTF

j_gene: TRBJ2-3
d_gene: NA
v_gene: TRBV9
abundance: NA
len: 17
CDR3nt: TGTGCCAGCAGCGTAAGGACGGGGGTAAGTGGAGAAGATACGCAGTATTTT
CDR3aa: CASSVRTGVSGEDTQYF

j_gene: TRBJ1-5
d_gene: TRBD1
v_gene: TRBV6-6
abundance: NA
len: 16
CDR3nt: TGTGCCAGCAGTTACTGGGGGCAGGGGGCCAATCAGCCCCAGCATTTT
CDR3aa: CASSYWGQGANQPQHF

j_gene: TRBJ2-7
d_gene: NA
v_gene: TRBV14
abundance: NA
len: 15
CDR3nt: TGTGCCAGCAGCCAAGGGGCGGGGAGAATCTACGAGCAGTACTTC
CDR3aa: CASSQGAGRIYEQYF

j_gene: TRBJ2-1
d_gene: TRBD2
v_gene: TRBV27
abundance: NA
len: 15
CDR3nt: TGTGCCAGCAGTAAACTAGCGGTCTCCTACAATGAGCAGTTCTTC
CDR3aa: CASSKLAVSYNEQFF

j_gene: TRBJ2-5
d_gene: NA
v_gene: TRBV7-9
abundance: NA
len: 14
CDR3nt: TGTGCCAGCAGCAAGGGACAAACCCAAGAGACCCAGTACTTC
CDR3aa: CASSKGQTQETQYF

j_gene: TRBJ2-5
d_gene: TRBD1
v_gene: TRBV6-1
abundance: NA
len: 16
CDR3nt: TGTGCCAGCAGTGAAGGGCAGGGGGCCGCCCAAGAGACCCAGTACTTC
CDR3aa: CASSEGQGAAQETQYF

j_gene: TRBJ1-1
d_gene: NA
v_gene: TRBV5-1
abundance: NA
len: 14
CDR3nt: TGCGCCAGCAGCTTTGGGGAGATGAACACTGAAGCTTTCTTT
CDR3aa: CASSFGEMNTEAFF

j_gene: TRBJ1-1
d_gene: NA
v_gene: TRBV6-2/TRBV6-3
abundance: NA
len: 14
CDR3nt: TGTGCCAGCAGTTTATCAGGGAGACTAGCTGAAGCTTTCTTT
CDR3aa: CASSLSGRLAEAFF

j_gene: TRBJ2-7
d_gene: TRBD2
v_gene: TRBV6-5
abundance: NA
len: 13
CDR3nt: TGTGCCACCCAACTTAGCGGGATCTACGAGCAGTACTTC
CDR3aa: CATQLSGIYEQYF

j_gene: TRBJ2-1
d_gene: NA
v_gene: TRBV7-3
abundance: NA
len: 13
CDR3nt: TGTGCCAGCAGCGCCGAGGTCTCCAATGAGCAGTTCTTC
CDR3aa: CASSAEVSNEQFF

j_gene: TRBJ1-5
d_gene: NA
v_gene: TRBV6-5
abundance: NA
len: 14
CDR3nt: TGTGCCAGCAGGGGGCAGGGAATCAATCAGCCCCAGCATTTT
CDR3aa: CASRGQGINQPQHF

j_gene: TRBJ2-1
d_gene: NA
v_gene: TRBV19
abundance: NA
len: 16
CDR3nt: TGTGCCAGTAGTATAAATCCGCGGGTACTAGGGGGTGAGCAGTTCTTC
CDR3aa: CASSINPRVLGGEQFF

j_gene: TRBJ1-5
d_gene: NA
v_gene: TRBV2
abundance: few
len: 13
CDR3nt: TGTGCCAGCAGTATACAGGATTATCAGCCCCAGCATTTT
CDR3aa: CASSIQDYQPQHF

j_gene: TRBJ2-2
d_gene: TRBD2
v_gene: TRBV27
abundance: NA
len: 16
CDR3nt: TGTGCCAGCAGTTTACCCGCGGGAGGAAGCACCGGGGAGCTGTTTTTT
CDR3aa: CASSLPAGGSTGELFF

j_gene: TRBJ2-7
d_gene: TRBD1
v_gene: TRBV11-2
abundance: NA
len: 16
CDR3nt: TGTGCCAGCAGCTCAACAACCGGGACAGTACTCTACGAGCAGTACTTC
CDR3aa: CASSSTTGTVLYEQYF

j_gene: TRBJ1-5
d_gene: TRBD1
v_gene: TRBV28
abundance: NA
len: 14
CDR3nt: TGTGCCAGCAAATTGGGACAGTTCGCCCTGCCCCAGCATTTT
CDR3aa: CASKLGQFALPQHF

j_gene: TRBJ2-5
d_gene: NA
v_gene: TRBV6-5
abundance: NA
len: 14
CDR3nt: TGTGCCAGCGGGGCGGGAAATGGGGGAGAGACCCAGTACTTC
CDR3aa: CASGAGNGGETQYF

j_gene: TRBJ2-3
d_gene: TRBD2
v_gene: TRBV24-1
abundance: once
len: 15
CDR3nt: TGTGCCACCAGTGATTCGGCGGGAGCAGCAGATACGCAGTATTTT
CDR3aa: CATSDSAGAADTQYF

j_gene: TRBJ2-1
d_gene: TRBD2
v_gene: TRBV11-3
abundance: NA
len: 15
CDR3nt: TGTGCCAGCAGCTTAGGTAGGGGACTAGTGGATGAGCAGTTCTTC
CDR3aa: CASSLGRGLVDEQFF

j_gene: TRBJ2-1
d_gene: TRBD2
v_gene: TRBV28
abundance: NA
len: 15
CDR3nt: TGTGCCAGCACCAGAGCGGGAGGTGGTGATAATGAGCAGTTCTTC
CDR3aa: CASTRAGGGDNEQFF

j_gene: TRBJ1-2
d_gene: NA
v_gene: TRBV5-8
abundance: once
len: 14
CDR3nt: TGTGCCAGCAGCTTGACGACAGTAGCCAATGGCTACACCTTC
CDR3aa: CASSLTTVANGYTF

j_gene: TRBJ2-3
d_gene: NA
v_gene: TRBV5-1
abundance: NA
len: 15
CDR3nt: TGCGCCAGCAGCTTGAAGGTCCAGGACACAGATACGCAGTATTTT
CDR3aa: CASSLKVQDTDTQYF

j_gene: TRBJ2-3
d_gene: TRBD2
v_gene: TRBV10-3
abundance: once
len: 13
CDR3nt: TGTGCCACTAGCGGGCGGAGCACAGATACGCAGTATTTT
CDR3aa: CATSGRSTDTQYF

j_gene: TRBJ1-2
d_gene: NA
v_gene: TRBV7-2
abundance: NA
len: 15
CDR3nt: TGTGCCAGCAGCGGAAGGACGGGAGCTAACTATGGCTACACCTTC
CDR3aa: CASSGRTGANYGYTF

j_gene: TRBJ2-5
d_gene: NA
v_gene: TRBV7-2
abundance: NA
len: 14
CDR3nt: TGTGCCAGCAGCCCCAGGGCGTTTGGAGAGACCCAGTACTTC
CDR3aa: CASSPRAFGETQYF

j_gene: TRBJ1-5
d_gene: TRBD1
v_gene: TRBV5-1
abundance: once
len: 14
CDR3nt: TGCGCCAGCAGCTCGGGACAGCCTAATCAGCCCCAGCATTTT
CDR3aa: CASSSGQPNQPQHF

j_gene: TRBJ2-2
d_gene: TRBD2
v_gene: TRBV6-4
abundance: NA
len: 16
CDR3nt: TGTGCCAGCCGACTAGCGGGAGAGAGCAATACCGGGGAGCTGTTTTTT
CDR3aa: CASRLAGESNTGELFF

j_gene: TRBJ2-2
d_gene: NA
v_gene: TRBV2
abundance: NA
len: 12
CDR3nt: TGTGCCAGCAGCTCCCCCACCGGGGAGCTGTTTTTT
CDR3aa: CASSSPTGELFF

j_gene: TRBJ2-1
d_gene: TRBD2
v_gene: TRBV7-9
abundance: NA
len: 16
CDR3nt: TGTGCCAGCAGCTTAGCGGGCGGGAGGGATGGCGGAGAGCAGTTCTTC
CDR3aa: CASSLAGGRDGGEQFF

j_gene: TRBJ2-5
d_gene: NA
v_gene: TRBV15
abundance: NA
len: 15
CDR3nt: TGTGCCACCAGCAGAAGATCACTGAACCAAGAGACCCAGTACTTC
CDR3aa: CATSRRSLNQETQYF

j_gene: TRBJ2-5
d_gene: TRBD2
v_gene: TRBV7-9
abundance: NA
len: 14
CDR3nt: TGTGCCAGCAGCTTACTAGCGGGGCAAGAGACCCAGTACTTC
CDR3aa: CASSLLAGQETQYF

j_gene: TRBJ1-4
d_gene: TRBD1
v_gene: TRBV3-1/TRBV3-2
abundance: once
len: 15
CDR3nt: TGTGCCAGCAGCCCACGGACAGGGCGGGATGAAAAACTGTTTTTT
CDR3aa: CASSPRTGRDEKLFF

j_gene: TRBJ2-2
d_gene: TRBD2
v_gene: TRBV9
abundance: NA
len: 18
CDR3nt: TGTGCCAGCAGCGTAAAAAACGGGAGGGCCGTAAACACCGGGGAGCTGTTTTTT
CDR3aa: CASSVKNGRAVNTGELFF

j_gene: TRBJ2-6
d_gene: NA
v_gene: TRBV28
abundance: once
len: 15
CDR3nt: TGTGCCAGCAGTTTCCGGGGCTCTGGGGCCAACGTCCTGACTTTC
CDR3aa: CASSFRGSGANVLTF

j_gene: TRBJ1-6
d_gene: TRBD1
v_gene: TRBV5-5
abundance: NA
len: 13
CDR3nt: TGTGCCAGCGGGGGACAGTCATATTCACCCCTCCACTTT
CDR3aa: CASGGQSYSPLHF